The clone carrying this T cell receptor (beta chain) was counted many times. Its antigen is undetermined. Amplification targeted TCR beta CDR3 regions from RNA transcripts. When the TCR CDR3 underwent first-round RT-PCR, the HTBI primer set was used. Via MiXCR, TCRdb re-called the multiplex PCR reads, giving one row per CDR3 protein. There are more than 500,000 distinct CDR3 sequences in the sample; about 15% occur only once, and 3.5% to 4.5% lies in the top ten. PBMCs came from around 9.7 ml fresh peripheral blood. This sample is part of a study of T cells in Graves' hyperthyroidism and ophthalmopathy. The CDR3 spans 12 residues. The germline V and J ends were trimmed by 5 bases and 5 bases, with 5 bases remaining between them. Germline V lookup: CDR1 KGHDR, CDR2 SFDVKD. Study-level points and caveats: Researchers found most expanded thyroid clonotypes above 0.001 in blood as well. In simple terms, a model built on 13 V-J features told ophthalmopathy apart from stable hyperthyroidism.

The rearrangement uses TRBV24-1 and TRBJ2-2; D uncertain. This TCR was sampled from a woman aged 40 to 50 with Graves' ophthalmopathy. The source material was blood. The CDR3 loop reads CATSGATGELFF. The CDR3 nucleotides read TGTGCCACCAGTGGGGCGACCGGGGAGCTGTTTTTT.